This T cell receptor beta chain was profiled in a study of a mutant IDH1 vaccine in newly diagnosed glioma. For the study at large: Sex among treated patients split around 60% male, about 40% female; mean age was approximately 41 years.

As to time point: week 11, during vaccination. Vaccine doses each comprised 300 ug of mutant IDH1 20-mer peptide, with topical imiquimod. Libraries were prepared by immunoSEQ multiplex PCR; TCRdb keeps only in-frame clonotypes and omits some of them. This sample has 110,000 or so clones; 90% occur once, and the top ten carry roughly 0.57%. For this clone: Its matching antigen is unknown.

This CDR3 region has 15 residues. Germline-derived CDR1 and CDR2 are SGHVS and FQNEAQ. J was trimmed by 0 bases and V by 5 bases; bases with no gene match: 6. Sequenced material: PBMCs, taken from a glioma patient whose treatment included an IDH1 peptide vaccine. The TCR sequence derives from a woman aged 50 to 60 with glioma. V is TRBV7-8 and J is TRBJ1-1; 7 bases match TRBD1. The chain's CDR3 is CASSDRDSVNTEAFF. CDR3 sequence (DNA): TGTGCCAGCAGCGATAGGGACAGCGTGAACACTGAAGCTTTCTTT.